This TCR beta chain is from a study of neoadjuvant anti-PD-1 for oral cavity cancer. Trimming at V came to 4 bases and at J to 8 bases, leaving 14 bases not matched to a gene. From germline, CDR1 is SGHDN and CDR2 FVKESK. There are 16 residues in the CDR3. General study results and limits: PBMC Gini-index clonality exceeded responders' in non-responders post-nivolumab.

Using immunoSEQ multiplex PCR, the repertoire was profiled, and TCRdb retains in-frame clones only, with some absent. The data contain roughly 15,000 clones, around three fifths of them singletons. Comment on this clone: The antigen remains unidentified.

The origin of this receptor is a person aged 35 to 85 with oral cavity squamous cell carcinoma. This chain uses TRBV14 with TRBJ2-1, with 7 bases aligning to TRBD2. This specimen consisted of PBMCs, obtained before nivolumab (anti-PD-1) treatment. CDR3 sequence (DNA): TGTGCCAGCAGCCGACGAGGCGGGAGTAGGTTGGATGAGCAGTTCTTC. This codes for CASSRRGGSRLDEQFF. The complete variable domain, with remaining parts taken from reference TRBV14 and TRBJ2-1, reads EAGVTQFPSHSVIEKGQTVTLRCDPISGHDNLYWYRRVMGKEIKFLLHFVKESKQDESGMPNNRFLAERTGGTYSTLKVQPAELEDSGVYFCASSRRGGSRLDEQFFGPGTRLTVL.